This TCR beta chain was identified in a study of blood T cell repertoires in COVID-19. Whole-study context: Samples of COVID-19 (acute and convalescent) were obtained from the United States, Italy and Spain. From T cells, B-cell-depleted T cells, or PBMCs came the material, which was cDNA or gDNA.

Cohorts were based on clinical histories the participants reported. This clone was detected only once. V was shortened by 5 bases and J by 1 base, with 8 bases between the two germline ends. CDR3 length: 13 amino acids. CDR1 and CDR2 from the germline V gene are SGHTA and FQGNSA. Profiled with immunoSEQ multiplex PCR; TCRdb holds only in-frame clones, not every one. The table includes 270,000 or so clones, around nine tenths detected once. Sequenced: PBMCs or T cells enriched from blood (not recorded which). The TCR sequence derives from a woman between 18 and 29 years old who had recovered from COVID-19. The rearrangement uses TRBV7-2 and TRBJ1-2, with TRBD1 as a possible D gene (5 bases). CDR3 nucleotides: TGTGCCAGCAGCGTAGACAGTAACTATGGCTACACCTTC. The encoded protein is CASSVDSNYGYTF.